The rows below give T cell receptor beta chains drawn from one sample of a study of T cells in Graves' hyperthyroidism and ophthalmopathy. TCRdb called the multiplex PCR reads again in MiXCR, with one record for every CDR3 protein. The sample comprises nearly 110,000 distinct CDR3 sequences, roughly 15% of which are singletons, and about 40% rests with the top ten. Sequenced input: blood. These receptors originate from a woman in her fifties or sixties with Graves' hyperthyroidism. The CDR3 runs from the conserved cysteine through the conserved F or W. The order of the fields is V gene, D gene, clone size, J gene, CDR3 protein, CDR3 DNA. The D gene is left open where the match is weak. Rows may omit the clone size; those that give it use once, few, many or a size class.

v_call: TRBV6-5; d_call: -; clone_size: -; j_call: TRBJ1-2; cdr3_aa: CASSSRLGAETNYGYTF; cdr3_nt: TGTGCCAGCAGTTCCCGGTTGGGGGCGGAAACTAACTATGGCTACACCTTC
v_call: TRBV7-2; d_call: -; clone_size: few; j_call: TRBJ2-3; cdr3_aa: CASSHGGLRTSTDTQYF; cdr3_nt: TGTGCCAGCAGCCATGGAGGTCTGCGAACCTCCACAGATACGCAGTATTTT
v_call: TRBV5-1; d_call: TRBD1; clone_size: many; j_call: TRBJ1-1; cdr3_aa: CASSLGRWDRSSTEAFF; cdr3_nt: TGCGCCAGCAGCTTGGGAAGGTGGGACAGGTCGAGCACTGAAGCTTTCTTT
v_call: TRBV2; d_call: TRBD2; clone_size: many; j_call: TRBJ2-1; cdr3_aa: CASRTAGGGYNEQFF; cdr3_nt: TGTGCCAGCAGGACAGCGGGAGGAGGTTACAATGAGCAGTTCTTC
v_call: TRBV7-6; d_call: TRBD1; clone_size: many; j_call: TRBJ2-2; cdr3_aa: CASSNRQGSTGELFF; cdr3_nt: TGTGCCAGCAGCAATCGACAGGGGTCCACCGGGGAGCTGTTTTTT
v_call: TRBV13; d_call: -; clone_size: -; j_call: TRBJ2-7; cdr3_aa: CASSLYSGNYEQYF; cdr3_nt: TGTGCCAGCAGCTTGTACTCGGGGAACTACGAGCAGTACTTC
v_call: TRBV7-9; d_call: -; clone_size: many; j_call: TRBJ2-1; cdr3_aa: CASSPPTGREGDNEQFF; cdr3_nt: TGTGCCAGCAGCCCTCCTACTGGACGAGAAGGGGACAATGAGCAGTTCTTC
v_call: TRBV7-9; d_call: -; clone_size: -; j_call: TRBJ1-5; cdr3_aa: CASSSQGPQPQHF; cdr3_nt: TGTGCCAGCAGCTCGCAGGGCCCGCAGCCCCAGCATTTT
v_call: TRBV20-1; d_call: -; clone_size: many; j_call: TRBJ2-7; cdr3_aa: CSAGTGGSEQYF; cdr3_nt: TGCAGTGCGGGGACTGGGGGAAGCGAGCAGTACTTC
v_call: TRBV2; d_call: -; clone_size: many; j_call: TRBJ2-3; cdr3_aa: CASRERHTDTQYF; cdr3_nt: TGTGCCAGCCGGGAGCGGCACACAGATACGCAGTATTTT
v_call: TRBV19; d_call: -; clone_size: -; j_call: TRBJ2-5; cdr3_aa: CASSIEGETQYF; cdr3_nt: TGTGCCAGTAGTATAGAGGGAGAGACCCAGTACTTC
v_call: TRBV7-2; d_call: -; clone_size: -; j_call: TRBJ2-5; cdr3_aa: CASSSAGETQYF; cdr3_nt: TGTGCCAGCAGCTCAGCGGGAGAGACCCAGTACTTC
v_call: TRBV18; d_call: -; clone_size: few; j_call: TRBJ1-2; cdr3_aa: CASSPRMAVDRQTNYGYTF; cdr3_nt: TGTGCCAGCTCACCACGCATGGCTGTTGACAGGCAGACTAACTATGGCTACACCTTC
v_call: TRBV5-4; d_call: TRBD1; clone_size: many; j_call: TRBJ2-2; cdr3_aa: CASSLGQGTNTGELFF; cdr3_nt: TGTGCCAGCAGCCTCGGACAGGGGACGAACACCGGGGAGCTGTTTTTT
v_call: TRBV20-1; d_call: -; clone_size: many; j_call: TRBJ1-2; cdr3_aa: CSADKDFNDGYTF; cdr3_nt: TGCAGTGCTGATAAGGACTTTAATGATGGCTACACCTTC
v_call: TRBV29-1; d_call: -; clone_size: many; j_call: TRBJ2-3; cdr3_aa: CSDGGTDTQYF; cdr3_nt: TGCAGCGACGGGGGCACAGATACGCAGTATTTT